The rows below give T cell receptor beta chains drawn from one sample of a study of blood T cell repertoires in COVID-19. Here immunoSEQ multiplex PCR was the method, and the copy in TCRdb shows in-frame clones only, minus some. The sample contains a few hundred thousand clones, around 88% of which appear only once. Sequenced: peripheral blood. These TCRs come from a woman between 45 and 60 years old with acute or convalescent COVID-19. The CDR3 runs from the conserved cysteine through the conserved F or W.

>TRBJ2-2|15|TRBV2
CASIQQGASTGELFF
>TRBJ2-7|11|TRBV5-1
CASSSLYEQYF
>TRBJ2-5|15|TRBV5-1
CASSLAGQGAETQYF
>TRBJ2-2|15|TRBV19
CASSIDRTDTGELFF
>TRBJ1-4|14|TRBV5-1
CASSQGGAGEKLFF
>TRBJ1-3|14|TRBV2
CASRRTGTGNTIYF
>TRBJ2-6|13|TRBV5-1
CASSFAGDSVLTF
>TRBJ1-4|13|TRBV2
CASTRDRAEKLFF
>TRBJ2-1|13|TRBV12-3/TRBV12-4
CASSLRREGGQFF
>TRBJ2-1|16|TRBV27
CASSRPTGGVYNEQFF
>TRBJ2-1|13|TRBV6-4
CASSADSHNEQFF
>TRBJ1-4|13|TRBV6-4
CASSDSLNEKLFF
>TRBJ2-3|15|TRBV27
CASSPPGVGTDTQYF
>TRBJ2-3|14|TRBV10-3
CAITEGQATDTQYF
>TRBJ1-1|14|TRBV11-3
CASSVELGGTEAFF
>TRBJ1-4|14|TRBV5-4
CASSPQGPNEKLFF
>TRBJ1-3|14|TRBV30
CAWRGQNSGNTIYF
>TRBJ2-2|16|TRBV7-9
CASSLRRSANTGELFF
>TRBJ1-2|12|TRBV7-2
CASSLDVSGYTF
>TRBJ1-2|15|TRBV14
CASSQDLTGWYGYTF